A selection of T cell receptor beta chains follows, all from one sample in a study of blood T cell repertoires in COVID-19. TCRdb keeps only in-frame clones here, not all; method: immunoSEQ multiplex PCR. The table shows 75,000 to 80,000 clones, with around nine tenths occurring only once. The sequencing sample was made of peripheral blood. Every receptor here comes from a human donor in a cohort sampled during active COVID-19. CDR3s include the opening cysteine and the closing phenylalanine or tryptophan. Fields, in order: clone size, D gene, J gene, V gene, CDR3 protein, CDR3 DNA. The D gene is left open where the match is weak. Some rows have no size entry. The others give once, few or many, or a class for an expanded clone.

abundance: -; d_gene: TRBD1; j_gene: TRBJ2-3; v_gene: TRBV4-1; CDR3aa: CASSQDPGQNTDTQYF; CDR3nt: TGCGCCAGCAGCCAAGACCCGGGACAGAACACAGATACGCAGTATTTT
abundance: -; d_gene: -; j_gene: TRBJ2-1; v_gene: TRBV6-2/TRBV6-3; CDR3aa: CASSYFTDSYQNYNEQFF; CDR3nt: TGTGCCAGCAGTTACTTTACCGACAGCTACCAAAACTACAATGAGCAGTTCTTC
abundance: -; d_gene: -; j_gene: TRBJ2-5; v_gene: TRBV6-2/TRBV6-3; CDR3aa: CASSFGRGVQETQYF; CDR3nt: TGTGCCAGCAGTTTCGGCAGGGGGGTCCAAGAGACCCAGTACTTC
abundance: -; d_gene: -; j_gene: TRBJ1-1; v_gene: TRBV18; CDR3aa: CASSPGHNTEAFF; CDR3nt: TGTGCCAGCTCACCAGGACATAACACTGAAGCTTTCTTT
abundance: -; d_gene: TRBD1; j_gene: TRBJ2-4; v_gene: TRBV18; CDR3aa: CASSPETGTKNIQYF; CDR3nt: TGTGCCAGCTCACCTGAGACAGGGACAAAAAACATTCAGTACTTC
abundance: -; d_gene: -; j_gene: TRBJ2-7; v_gene: TRBV27; CDR3aa: CASSLSRVSRDEQYF; CDR3nt: TGTGCCAGCAGTTTATCAAGGGTTTCGAGGGACGAGCAGTACTTC
abundance: once; d_gene: -; j_gene: TRBJ2-5; v_gene: TRBV6-5; CDR3aa: CASSYGPFGETQYF; CDR3nt: TGTGCCAGCAGTTACGGGCCTTTTGGGGAGACCCAGTACTTC
abundance: -; d_gene: -; j_gene: TRBJ2-7; v_gene: TRBV4-2; CDR3aa: CASSQDVSSGGYEQYF; CDR3nt: TGTGCCAGCAGCCAAGATGTGTCCTCCGGAGGTTACGAGCAGTACTTC
abundance: -; d_gene: TRBD1; j_gene: TRBJ1-6; v_gene: TRBV6-5; CDR3aa: CASSSGTGEAPLHF; CDR3nt: TGTGCCAGCAGTTCCGGGACAGGGGAGGCACCCCTCCACTTT
abundance: -; d_gene: TRBD2; j_gene: TRBJ2-7; v_gene: TRBV19; CDR3aa: CASPRASGNSYEQYF; CDR3nt: TGTGCCAGCCCACGGGCTAGCGGGAACTCCTACGAGCAGTACTTC
abundance: -; d_gene: -; j_gene: TRBJ1-2; v_gene: TRBV7-9; CDR3aa: CASSLFPGADYGYTF; CDR3nt: TGTGCCAGCAGCTTATTTCCTGGGGCGGACTATGGCTACACCTTC
abundance: -; d_gene: -; j_gene: TRBJ2-7; v_gene: TRBV6-2/TRBV6-3; CDR3aa: CASSSDMDGGYEQYF; CDR3nt: TGTGCCAGCAGTTCCGACATGGACGGGGGCTACGAGCAGTACTTC
abundance: -; d_gene: TRBD1; j_gene: TRBJ1-2; v_gene: TRBV6-5; CDR3aa: CASTRGPTGDYGYTF; CDR3nt: TGTGCCAGCACCAGGGGGCCGACAGGGGACTATGGCTACACCTTC
abundance: -; d_gene: TRBD2; j_gene: TRBJ2-2; v_gene: TRBV6-4; CDR3aa: CASSDSAGGGTGELFF; CDR3nt: TGTGCCAGCAGTGACTCAGCGGGGGGTGGCACCGGGGAGCTGTTTTTT
abundance: -; d_gene: -; j_gene: TRBJ1-5; v_gene: TRBV6-1; CDR3aa: CASSDWADSNQPQHF; CDR3nt: TGTGCCAGCAGTGATTGGGCAGATAGCAATCAGCCCCAGCATTTT
abundance: -; d_gene: TRBD2; j_gene: TRBJ2-1; v_gene: TRBV14; CDR3aa: CASSQEAGGAFEQFF; CDR3nt: TGTGCCAGCAGCCAAGAAGCGGGGGGGGCTTTTGAGCAGTTCTTC
abundance: -; d_gene: -; j_gene: TRBJ2-7; v_gene: TRBV7-3; CDR3aa: CASSLTEVYEQYF; CDR3nt: TGTGCCAGCAGCTTAACAGAGGTCTACGAGCAGTACTTC
abundance: -; d_gene: TRBD1; j_gene: TRBJ2-2; v_gene: TRBV24-1; CDR3aa: CATSAGQGYTGELFF; CDR3nt: TGTGCCACCAGTGCGGGACAGGGCTACACCGGGGAGCTGTTTTTT
abundance: -; d_gene: -; j_gene: TRBJ2-1; v_gene: TRBV5-4; CDR3aa: CASSFGLYSYNEQFF; CDR3nt: TGTGCCAGCAGCTTCGGACTCTACTCCTACAATGAGCAGTTCTTC
abundance: -; d_gene: -; j_gene: TRBJ1-1; v_gene: TRBV11-2; CDR3aa: CASSLDRTGLGAFF; CDR3nt: TGTGCCAGCAGCTTAGACCGTACAGGTCTTGGAGCTTTCTTT
abundance: once; d_gene: TRBD1; j_gene: TRBJ2-1; v_gene: TRBV19; CDR3aa: CASSTGQYGGLSYNEQFF; CDR3nt: TGTGCCAGTAGTACGGGACAGTATGGTGGTCTTTCCTACAATGAGCAGTTCTTC
abundance: -; d_gene: TRBD2; j_gene: TRBJ2-2; v_gene: TRBV6-6; CDR3aa: CASSRTVAGGPVGELFF; CDR3nt: TGTGCCAGCAGTCGAACTGTGGCGGGGGGGCCGGTCGGGGAGCTGTTTTTT
abundance: -; d_gene: -; j_gene: TRBJ2-5; v_gene: TRBV7-2; CDR3aa: CASSSQMGRGETQYF; CDR3nt: TGTGCCAGCAGCTCCCAGATGGGGCGTGGGGAGACCCAGTACTTC
abundance: -; d_gene: TRBD2; j_gene: TRBJ2-1; v_gene: TRBV4-2; CDR3aa: CASLGLASSGEQFF; CDR3nt: TGTGCCAGCCTCGGACTAGCGAGTAGTGGTGAGCAGTTCTTC
abundance: once; d_gene: TRBD1; j_gene: TRBJ2-7; v_gene: TRBV23-1; CDR3aa: CASSQSSTGSAYEQYF; CDR3nt: TGCGCCAGCAGTCAATCATCGACAGGGTCGGCCTACGAGCAGTACTTC
abundance: -; d_gene: TRBD1; j_gene: TRBJ2-1; v_gene: TRBV7-6; CDR3aa: CASSSGQGASGNEQFF; CDR3nt: TGTGCCAGCAGCTCGGGGCAGGGGGCGAGTGGGAATGAGCAGTTCTTC
abundance: many; d_gene: TRBD1; j_gene: TRBJ1-5; v_gene: TRBV27; CDR3aa: CASSYPRDRVQPQHF; CDR3nt: TGTGCCAGCAGCTACCCCCGGGACAGGGTTCAGCCCCAGCATTTT
abundance: -; d_gene: TRBD2; j_gene: TRBJ2-2; v_gene: TRBV5-4; CDR3aa: CASSSLAGTGELFF; CDR3nt: TGTGCCAGCAGCAGCCTAGCGGGCACCGGGGAGCTGTTTTTT
abundance: -; d_gene: -; j_gene: TRBJ2-3; v_gene: TRBV29-1; CDR3aa: CSVEIAHRGLANTDTQYF; CDR3nt: TGCAGCGTTGAGATTGCCCATCGTGGGCTAGCGAACACAGATACGCAGTATTTT
abundance: -; d_gene: TRBD1; j_gene: TRBJ2-5; v_gene: TRBV5-1; CDR3aa: CASSLGGTVTQETQYF; CDR3nt: TGCGCCAGCAGCTTGGGGGGGACAGTAACACAAGAGACCCAGTACTTC
abundance: -; d_gene: TRBD1; j_gene: TRBJ2-7; v_gene: TRBV12-5; CDR3aa: CASGPPPTGLASSYEQYF; CDR3nt: TGTGCTAGTGGCCCCCCCCCGACAGGGTTGGCATCCTCCTACGAGCAGTACTTC
abundance: once; d_gene: TRBD2; j_gene: TRBJ2-1; v_gene: TRBV19; CDR3aa: CASSPSLLAGGREQFF; CDR3nt: TGTGCCAGTAGTCCCTCCCTACTAGCGGGGGGGCGAGAGCAGTTCTTC
abundance: -; d_gene: TRBD1; j_gene: TRBJ1-2; v_gene: TRBV18; CDR3aa: CASLTGGKDYTF; CDR3nt: TGTGCCAGCTTAACAGGGGGCAAGGACTACACCTTC
abundance: -; d_gene: TRBD1; j_gene: TRBJ2-7; v_gene: TRBV3-1/TRBV3-2; CDR3aa: CASRDGTGGFEQYF; CDR3nt: TGTGCCAGCAGGGACGGGACAGGGGGCTTCGAGCAGTACTTC
abundance: -; d_gene: TRBD2; j_gene: TRBJ2-7; v_gene: TRBV7-9; CDR3aa: CASSSPGGAISEQYF; CDR3nt: TGTGCCAGCAGCTCACCCGGGGGGGCGATCAGCGAGCAGTACTTC
abundance: -; d_gene: -; j_gene: TRBJ1-5; v_gene: TRBV7-2; CDR3aa: CASSLAQRGGQPQHF; CDR3nt: TGTGCCAGCAGCTTAGCGCAAAGGGGAGGTCAGCCCCAGCATTTT
abundance: -; d_gene: TRBD2; j_gene: TRBJ2-6; v_gene: TRBV7-2; CDR3aa: CASSPRWAGGAGANVLTF; CDR3nt: TGTGCCAGCAGCCCTCGTTGGGCGGGGGGGGCTGGGGCCAACGTCCTGACTTTC
abundance: -; d_gene: -; j_gene: TRBJ1-2; v_gene: TRBV7-9; CDR3aa: CASSFSGGYTF; CDR3nt: TGTGCCAGCAGCTTTTCAGGAGGCTACACCTTC
abundance: once; d_gene: -; j_gene: TRBJ2-7; v_gene: TRBV7-2; CDR3aa: CASSRIAAYEQYF; CDR3nt: TGTGCCAGCAGCCGCATAGCAGCCTACGAGCAGTACTTC
abundance: -; d_gene: -; j_gene: TRBJ2-7; v_gene: TRBV10-3; CDR3aa: CAISEPLPPLYF; CDR3nt: TGTGCCATCAGTGAGCCCCTACCCCCCCTGTACTTC
abundance: -; d_gene: TRBD2; j_gene: TRBJ2-1; v_gene: TRBV5-4; CDR3aa: CASSPGSGGYNEQFF; CDR3nt: TGTGCCAGCAGCCCCGGGAGCGGGGGGTACAATGAGCAGTTCTTC
abundance: -; d_gene: TRBD1; j_gene: TRBJ2-5; v_gene: TRBV29-1; CDR3aa: CSSRRGSGETQYF; CDR3nt: TGCAGCTCACGCAGGGGGTCCGGGGAGACCCAGTACTTC
abundance: once; d_gene: -; j_gene: TRBJ2-7; v_gene: TRBV9; CDR3aa: CASSVEAVAYEQYF; CDR3nt: TGTGCCAGCAGCGTAGAGGCGGTAGCCTACGAGCAGTACTTC
abundance: -; d_gene: TRBD1; j_gene: TRBJ2-1; v_gene: TRBV3-1/TRBV3-2; CDR3aa: CASSSTGDSYNEQFF; CDR3nt: TGTGCCAGCAGTTCCACAGGGGACTCCTACAATGAGCAGTTCTTC
abundance: -; d_gene: TRBD2; j_gene: TRBJ2-7; v_gene: TRBV9; CDR3aa: CASSVEASAGGYEQYF; CDR3nt: TGTGCCAGCAGCGTAGAGGCCTCGGCGGGGGGGTACGAGCAGTACTTC